Sequencing of this T cell receptor (beta chain) was carried out in a study of OX40 agonist ivuxolimab in advanced cancers. Study-level information: Recorded diagnoses for dose-escalation patients were hepatocellular carcinoma, melanoma, renal cell or head and neck cancer. Broader study findings: At doses 0.1 to 3.0 mg/kg, CD4+ and CD8+ clones expanded.

With regard to this clone: Its target is not known.

There are 13 residues in the CDR3. Germline CDR1 and CDR2: SGHTA and FQGNSA. Trimming pared 5 bases from V and 6 bases from J, leaving 10 bases between. Here immunoSEQ multiplex PCR was the method, and the copy in TCRdb shows in-frame clones only, minus some. The sample carries around 60,000 clones, roughly 84% recorded once. The chain has TRBV7-2 and TRBJ2-2; D not certain. This clonotype was obtained from an adult with an advanced solid tumor such as melanoma, head and neck, liver or kidney cancer. This specimen was CD4+ or CD8+ T cells sorted from blood, taken in a trial of the OX40 agonist ivuxolimab. The CDR3 is CASSLPLPGELFF. CDR3 nucleotides: TGTGCCAGCAGCCTCCCCCTCCCCGGGGAGCTGTTTTTT.